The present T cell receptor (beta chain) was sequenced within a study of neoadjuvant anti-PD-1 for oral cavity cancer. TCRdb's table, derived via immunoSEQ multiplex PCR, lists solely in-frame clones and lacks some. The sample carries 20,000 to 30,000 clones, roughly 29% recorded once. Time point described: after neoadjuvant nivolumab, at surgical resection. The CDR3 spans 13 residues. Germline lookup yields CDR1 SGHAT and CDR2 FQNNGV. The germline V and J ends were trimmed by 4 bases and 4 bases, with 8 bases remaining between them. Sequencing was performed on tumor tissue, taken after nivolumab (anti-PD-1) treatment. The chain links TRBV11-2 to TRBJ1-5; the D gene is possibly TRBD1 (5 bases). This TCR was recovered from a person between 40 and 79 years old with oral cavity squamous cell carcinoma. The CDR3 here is CASSWGGNQPQHF. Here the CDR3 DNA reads TGTGCCAGCAGCTGGGGGGGTAATCAGCCCCAGCATTTT.